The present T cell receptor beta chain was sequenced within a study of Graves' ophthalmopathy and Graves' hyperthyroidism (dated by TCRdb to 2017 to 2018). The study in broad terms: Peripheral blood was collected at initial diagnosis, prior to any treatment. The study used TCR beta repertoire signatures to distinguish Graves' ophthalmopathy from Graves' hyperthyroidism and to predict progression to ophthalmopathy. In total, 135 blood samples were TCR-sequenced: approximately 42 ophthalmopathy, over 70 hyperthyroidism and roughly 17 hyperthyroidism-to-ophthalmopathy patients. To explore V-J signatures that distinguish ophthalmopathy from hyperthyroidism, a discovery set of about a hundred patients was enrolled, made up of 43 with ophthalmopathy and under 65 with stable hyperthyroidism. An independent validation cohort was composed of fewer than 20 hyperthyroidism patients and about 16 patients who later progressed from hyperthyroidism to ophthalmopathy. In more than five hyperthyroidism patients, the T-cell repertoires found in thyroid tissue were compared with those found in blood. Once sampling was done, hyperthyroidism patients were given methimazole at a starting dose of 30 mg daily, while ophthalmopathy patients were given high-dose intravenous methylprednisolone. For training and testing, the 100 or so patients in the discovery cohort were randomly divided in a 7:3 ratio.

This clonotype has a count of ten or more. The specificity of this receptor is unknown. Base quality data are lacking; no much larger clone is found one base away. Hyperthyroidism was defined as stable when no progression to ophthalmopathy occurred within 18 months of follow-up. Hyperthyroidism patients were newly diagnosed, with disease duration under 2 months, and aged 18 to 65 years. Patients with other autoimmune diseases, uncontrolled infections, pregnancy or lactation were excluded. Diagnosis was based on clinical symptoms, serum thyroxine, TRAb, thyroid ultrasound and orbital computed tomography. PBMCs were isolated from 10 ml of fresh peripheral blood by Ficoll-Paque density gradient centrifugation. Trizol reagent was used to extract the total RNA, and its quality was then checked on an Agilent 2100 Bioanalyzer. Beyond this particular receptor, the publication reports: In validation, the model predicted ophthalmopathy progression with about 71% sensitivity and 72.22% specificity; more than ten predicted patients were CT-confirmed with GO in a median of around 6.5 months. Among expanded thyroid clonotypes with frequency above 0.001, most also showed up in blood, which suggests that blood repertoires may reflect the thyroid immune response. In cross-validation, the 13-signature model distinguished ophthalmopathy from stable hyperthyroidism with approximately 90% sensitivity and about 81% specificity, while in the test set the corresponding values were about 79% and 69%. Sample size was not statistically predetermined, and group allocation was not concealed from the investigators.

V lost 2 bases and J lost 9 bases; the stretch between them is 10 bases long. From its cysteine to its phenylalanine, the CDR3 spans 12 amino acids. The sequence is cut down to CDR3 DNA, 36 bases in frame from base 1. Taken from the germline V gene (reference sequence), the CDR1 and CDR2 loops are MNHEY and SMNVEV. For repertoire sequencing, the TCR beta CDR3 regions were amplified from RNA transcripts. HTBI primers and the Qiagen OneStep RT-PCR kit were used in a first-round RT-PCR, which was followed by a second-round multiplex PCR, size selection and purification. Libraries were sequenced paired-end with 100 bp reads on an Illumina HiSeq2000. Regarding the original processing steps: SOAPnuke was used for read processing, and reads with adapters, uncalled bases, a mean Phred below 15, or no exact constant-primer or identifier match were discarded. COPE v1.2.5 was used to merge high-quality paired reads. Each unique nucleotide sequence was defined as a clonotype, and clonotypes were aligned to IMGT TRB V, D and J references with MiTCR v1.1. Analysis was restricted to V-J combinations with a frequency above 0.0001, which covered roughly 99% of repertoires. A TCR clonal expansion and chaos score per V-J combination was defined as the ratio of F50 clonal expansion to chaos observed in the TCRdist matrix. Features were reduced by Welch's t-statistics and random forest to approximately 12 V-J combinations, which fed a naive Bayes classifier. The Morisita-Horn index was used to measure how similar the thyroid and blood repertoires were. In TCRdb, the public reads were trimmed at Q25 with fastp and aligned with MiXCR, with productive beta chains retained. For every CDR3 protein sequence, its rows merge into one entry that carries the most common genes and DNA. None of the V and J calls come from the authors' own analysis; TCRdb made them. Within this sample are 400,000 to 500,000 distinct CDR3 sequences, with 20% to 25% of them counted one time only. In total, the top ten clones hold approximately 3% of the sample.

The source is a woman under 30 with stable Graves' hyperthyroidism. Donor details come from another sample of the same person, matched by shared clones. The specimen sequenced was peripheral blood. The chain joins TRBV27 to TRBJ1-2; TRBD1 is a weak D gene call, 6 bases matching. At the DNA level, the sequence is TGTGCCAGCAGTTTAGGGGGGCGCAGCTACACCTTC. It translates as CASSLGGRSYTF.